This T cell receptor beta chain was obtained from a study of blood T cell repertoires in COVID-19. Study-level background: Samples came from the United States, Italy and Spain, spanning acute and convalescent COVID-19.

Sequencing used immunoSEQ multiplex PCR; TCRdb keeps in-frame clones, though not all of them. The data contain 40,000 or so clones, 80% to 90% of them singletons. With 5 bases removed from V and 4 bases from J, the gap between germline ends came to 20 bases. The CDR3 has 17 amino acids. CDR1 SEHNR and CDR2 FQNEAQ come from the germline V gene (reference sequence). This chain uses TRBV7-9 with TRBJ2-2, with a tentative D call TRBD1 (6 bases). The sample taken for sequencing was peripheral blood. The sequence derives from a human donor in a cohort sampled during active COVID-19. CDR3 in amino acids: CASSRWDIRTVTGELFF. The CDR3 nucleotides are TGTGCCAGCAGCCGATGGGACATACGAACGGTCACCGGGGAGCTGTTTTTT.